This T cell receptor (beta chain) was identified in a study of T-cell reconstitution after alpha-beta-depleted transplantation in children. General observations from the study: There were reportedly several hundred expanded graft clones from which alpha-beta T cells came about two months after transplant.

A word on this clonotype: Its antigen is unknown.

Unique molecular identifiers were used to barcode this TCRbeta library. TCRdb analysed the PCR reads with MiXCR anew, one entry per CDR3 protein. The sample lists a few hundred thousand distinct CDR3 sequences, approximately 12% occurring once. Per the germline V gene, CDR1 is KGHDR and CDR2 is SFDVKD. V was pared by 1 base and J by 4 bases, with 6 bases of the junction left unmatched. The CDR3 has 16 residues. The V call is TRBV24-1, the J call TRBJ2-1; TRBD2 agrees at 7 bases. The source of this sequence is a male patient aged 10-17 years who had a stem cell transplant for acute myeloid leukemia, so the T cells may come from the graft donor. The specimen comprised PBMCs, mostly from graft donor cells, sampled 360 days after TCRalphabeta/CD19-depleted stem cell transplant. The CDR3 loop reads CATSDFGAGLYNEQFF. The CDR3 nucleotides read TGTGCCACCAGTGATTTTGGAGCGGGATTGTACAATGAGCAGTTCTTC.